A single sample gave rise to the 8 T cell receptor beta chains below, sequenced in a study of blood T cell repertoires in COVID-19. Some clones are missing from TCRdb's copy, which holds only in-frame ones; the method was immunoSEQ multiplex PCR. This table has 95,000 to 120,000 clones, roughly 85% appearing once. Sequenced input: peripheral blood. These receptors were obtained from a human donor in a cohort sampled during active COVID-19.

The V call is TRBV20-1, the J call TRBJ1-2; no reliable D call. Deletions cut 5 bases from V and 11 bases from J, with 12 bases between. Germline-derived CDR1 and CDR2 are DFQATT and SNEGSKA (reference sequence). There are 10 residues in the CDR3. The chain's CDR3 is CSAGLTWYTF. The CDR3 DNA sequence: TGCAGTGCTGGGCTGACATGGTACACCTTC.

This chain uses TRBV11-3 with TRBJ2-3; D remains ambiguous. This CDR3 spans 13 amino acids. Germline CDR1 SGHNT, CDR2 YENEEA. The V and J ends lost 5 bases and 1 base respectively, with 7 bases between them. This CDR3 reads CASSQQRTDTQYF. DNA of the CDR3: TGTGCCAGCAGCCAACAACGCACAGATACGCAGTATTTT.

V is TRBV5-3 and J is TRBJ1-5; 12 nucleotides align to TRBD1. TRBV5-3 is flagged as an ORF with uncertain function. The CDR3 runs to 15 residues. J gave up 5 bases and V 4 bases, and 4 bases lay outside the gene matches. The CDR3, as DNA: TGTGCCAGAAGCCCAGGGACAGGGGGCCATCAGCCCCAGCATTTT. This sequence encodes CARSPGTGGHQPQHF.

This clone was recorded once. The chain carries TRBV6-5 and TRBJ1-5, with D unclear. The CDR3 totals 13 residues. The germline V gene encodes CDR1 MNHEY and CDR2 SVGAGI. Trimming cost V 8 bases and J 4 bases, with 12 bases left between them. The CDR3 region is CASSSLGNQPQHF. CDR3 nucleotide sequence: TGTGCCAGCTCTAGCTTAGGGAATCAGCCCCAGCATTTT.

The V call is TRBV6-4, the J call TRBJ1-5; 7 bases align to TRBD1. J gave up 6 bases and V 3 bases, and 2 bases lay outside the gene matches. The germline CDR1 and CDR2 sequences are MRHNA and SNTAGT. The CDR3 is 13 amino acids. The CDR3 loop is CASSEGGGQPQHF. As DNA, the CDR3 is TGTGCCAGCAGTGAAGGGGGCGGTCAGCCCCAGCATTTT.

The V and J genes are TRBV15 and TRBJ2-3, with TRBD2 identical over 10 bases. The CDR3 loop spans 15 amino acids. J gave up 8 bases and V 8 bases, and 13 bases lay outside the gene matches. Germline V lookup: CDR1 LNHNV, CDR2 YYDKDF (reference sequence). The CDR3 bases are TGTGCCACCCATAGCGGGGGGCCCAGATCGGGTACGCAGTATTTT. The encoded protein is CATHSGGPRSGTQYF. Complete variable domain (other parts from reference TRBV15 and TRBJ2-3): DAMVIQNPRYQVTQFGKPVTLSCSQTLNHNVMYWYQQKSSQAPKLLFHYYDKDFNNEADTPDNFQSRRPNTSFCFLDIRSPGLGDTAMYLCATHSGGPRSGTQYFGPGTRLTVL.

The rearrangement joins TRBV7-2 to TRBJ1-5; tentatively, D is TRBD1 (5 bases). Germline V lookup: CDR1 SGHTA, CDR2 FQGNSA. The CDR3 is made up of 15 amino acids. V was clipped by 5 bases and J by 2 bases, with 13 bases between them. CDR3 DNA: TGTGCCAGCAGCCTCGACAGTAGGGGCAATCAGCCCCAGCATTTT. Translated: CASSLDSRGNQPQHF.

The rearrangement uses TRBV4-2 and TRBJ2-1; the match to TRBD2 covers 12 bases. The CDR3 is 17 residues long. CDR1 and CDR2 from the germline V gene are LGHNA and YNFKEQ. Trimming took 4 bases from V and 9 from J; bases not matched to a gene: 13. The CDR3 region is CASSPSPTSGGALEQFF. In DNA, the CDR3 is TGTGCCAGCAGCCCATCCCCGACTAGCGGGGGAGCTCTTGAGCAGTTCTTC.